A selection of T cell receptor beta chains follows, all from one sample in a study of cytomegalovirus exposure and HLA in healthy donors. Data came from immunoSEQ multiplex PCR; TCRdb stores just in-frame clones and leaves some out. The profile shows some 220,000 clones, 82% of them singletons. The sequencing input was PBMCs. All receptors come from a woman in her forties in good health and CMV-seronegative. Each CDR3 is given with its conserved first and last residue. Fields, in order: J gene, clone size, D gene, V gene, CDR3 protein, CDR3 DNA. A D gene is named only where the DNA matches it firmly. The listing skips clone size in some rows; elsewhere it reads once, few, many or a size class.

j_gene: TRBJ2-7; abundance: .; d_gene: .; v_gene: TRBV6-1; CDR3aa: CASYAQGSYEQYF; CDR3nt: TGTGCCAGCTACGCCCAGGGCTCCTACGAGCAGTACTTC
j_gene: TRBJ2-3; abundance: .; d_gene: TRBD1; v_gene: TRBV13; CDR3aa: CASSPRTGEKGDTQYF; CDR3nt: TGTGCCAGCAGCCCCCGGACAGGGGAAAAGGGAGATACGCAGTATTTT
j_gene: TRBJ1-1; abundance: .; d_gene: .; v_gene: TRBV6-6; CDR3aa: CASSYGAEARAFF; CDR3nt: TGTGCCAGCAGTTACGGGGCGGAAGCGAGAGCTTTCTTT
j_gene: TRBJ2-7; abundance: .; d_gene: .; v_gene: TRBV7-2; CDR3aa: CASSQLAVRGEQYF; CDR3nt: TGTGCCAGCAGCCAGCTCGCGGTCCGAGGGGAGCAGTACTTC
j_gene: TRBJ2-5; abundance: .; d_gene: TRBD1; v_gene: TRBV27; CDR3aa: CASSPADRGGYGAQYF; CDR3nt: TGTGCCAGCAGTCCCGCCGATCGAGGGGGCTATGGGGCCCAGTACTTC
j_gene: TRBJ1-1; abundance: .; d_gene: .; v_gene: TRBV4-2; CDR3aa: CASSRSLQENTEAFF; CDR3nt: TGTGCCAGCAGCCGGAGCCTACAGGAGAACACTGAAGCTTTCTTT
j_gene: TRBJ2-3; abundance: .; d_gene: .; v_gene: TRBV14; CDR3aa: CASSQSRGTDTQYF; CDR3nt: TGTGCCAGCAGCCAATCGCGGGGCACAGATACGCAGTATTTT
j_gene: TRBJ1-1; abundance: .; d_gene: .; v_gene: TRBV5-6; CDR3aa: CASSLSPVNTEAFF; CDR3nt: TGTGCCAGCAGCTTGTCGCCGGTGAACACTGAAGCTTTCTTT
j_gene: TRBJ1-2; abundance: .; d_gene: .; v_gene: TRBV18; CDR3aa: CASSPVGDYGYTF; CDR3nt: TGTGCCAGCTCACCAGTAGGGGACTATGGCTACACCTTC
j_gene: TRBJ1-1; abundance: few; d_gene: .; v_gene: TRBV7-3; CDR3aa: CASSSNPGDTEAFF; CDR3nt: TGTGCCAGCAGCTCAAACCCAGGGGACACTGAAGCTTTCTTT
j_gene: TRBJ1-2; abundance: .; d_gene: TRBD1; v_gene: TRBV7-3; CDR3aa: CASSLEQGSDYTF; CDR3nt: TGTGCCAGCAGCTTAGAACAGGGGAGTGACTACACCTTC
j_gene: TRBJ1-3; abundance: .; d_gene: .; v_gene: TRBV15; CDR3aa: CATSGRGENGNTIYF; CDR3nt: TGTGCCACCAGCGGGCGGGGCGAGAATGGAAACACCATATATTTT
j_gene: TRBJ1-5; abundance: .; d_gene: TRBD1; v_gene: TRBV19; CDR3aa: CASSIVIPSGTGSNQPQHF; CDR3nt: TGTGCCAGTAGTATAGTTATTCCATCCGGGACAGGGAGCAATCAGCCCCAGCATTTT
j_gene: TRBJ1-1; abundance: .; d_gene: .; v_gene: TRBV5-4; CDR3aa: CASSLVGGLSTEAFF; CDR3nt: TGTGCCAGCAGCTTGGTGGGGGGGCTGAGCACTGAAGCTTTCTTT
j_gene: TRBJ1-4; abundance: few; d_gene: .; v_gene: TRBV6-1; CDR3aa: CANSKGLNEKLFF; CDR3nt: TGTGCCAACTCGAAGGGGCTCAATGAAAAACTGTTTTTT
j_gene: TRBJ1-6; abundance: .; d_gene: .; v_gene: TRBV27; CDR3aa: CASSLWGGRGSYNSPLHF; CDR3nt: TGTGCCAGCAGTTTATGGGGAGGCAGAGGGTCCTATAATTCACCCCTCCACTTT
j_gene: TRBJ2-1; abundance: .; d_gene: .; v_gene: TRBV6-5; CDR3aa: CASSELSYSGEQFF; CDR3nt: TGTGCCAGCAGTGAACTGAGCTATTCGGGGGAGCAGTTCTTC
j_gene: TRBJ2-7; abundance: .; d_gene: .; v_gene: TRBV11-1; CDR3aa: CASSLGLAYEQYF; CDR3nt: TGTGCCAGCAGCTTAGGACTAGCCTACGAGCAGTACTTC
j_gene: TRBJ2-1; abundance: few; d_gene: TRBD2; v_gene: TRBV27; CDR3aa: CASSPGTSAGGNEQFF; CDR3nt: TGTGCCAGCAGTCCCGGGACTAGCGCTGGGGGAAATGAGCAGTTCTTC
j_gene: TRBJ2-1; abundance: .; d_gene: TRBD2; v_gene: TRBV7-2; CDR3aa: CASSLRSGGPHEQFF; CDR3nt: TGTGCCAGCAGCTTACGGTCGGGGGGGCCGCATGAGCAGTTCTTC
j_gene: TRBJ2-2; abundance: .; d_gene: .; v_gene: TRBV7-3; CDR3aa: CASSLSQGFTGELFF; CDR3nt: TGTGCCAGCAGCTTAAGTCAGGGATTCACCGGGGAGCTGTTTTTT
j_gene: TRBJ1-6; abundance: few; d_gene: .; v_gene: TRBV6-5; CDR3aa: CASRSTGINSPLHF; CDR3nt: TGTGCCAGCAGATCTACAGGGATCAATTCACCCCTCCACTTT